These T cell receptor beta chains were read from a single sample in a study of neurological immune-mediated disorders. TCRdb re-called the 5' RACE reads through MiXCR, storing one row per CDR3 protein. The data contain about 46,000 distinct CDR3 sequences, around 4.3% of them seen just once; the ten biggest clones take up 5.7%. Sequences were obtained from PBMCs. The source of these receptors is a woman between 55 and 75 years old with multiple sclerosis. CDR3s include the opening cysteine and the closing phenylalanine or tryptophan. D genes are given only for firm matches. Clone size appears in some rows only: once, few, many, or a class for an expanded clone.

D gene,clone size,J gene,V gene,CDR3 DNA,CDR3 protein
.,many,TRBJ2-1,TRBV6-8,TGTGCCAGCCTCCGGCGGACTCTACCAAGCTCCTACAATGAGCAGTTCTTC,CASLRRTLPSSYNEQFF
.,few,TRBJ1-4,TRBV23-1,TGCGCCAGCAGTCAGAGGTTTCGGTCTAATGAAAAACTGTTTTTT,CASSQRFRSNEKLFF
.,.,TRBJ2-1,TRBV29-1,TGCAGCGTTGAAATGGGTGGGCATGATGAGCAGTTCTTC,CSVEMGGHDEQFF
TRBD1,few,TRBJ1-1,TRBV25-1,TGTGCCAGCAGGCAGGGGGCCCGCACTGAAGCTTTCTTT,CASRQGARTEAFF
.,many,TRBJ2-3,TRBV5-1,TGCGCCAGCAGCTTCACAGAAAACACAGATACGCAGTATTTT,CASSFTENTDTQYF
TRBD1,many,TRBJ2-5,TRBV20-1,TGCAGTGCTAGACACTCCGGGACAGGTTCGGAGACCCAGTACTTC,CSARHSGTGSETQYF
.,few,TRBJ2-5,TRBV5-4,TGTGCCAGCAGCTTGGATGGGAGGAAAGAGACCCAGTACTTC,CASSLDGRKETQYF
TRBD1,.,TRBJ1-5,TRBV18,TGTGCCAGCTCACAAGGGACAGGGGCTCAGCCCCAGCATTTT,CASSQGTGAQPQHF
.,many,TRBJ1-5,TRBV30,TGTGCCTGGAGTGCACCCAGGCCATCAAAAGGGCAGCCCCAGCATTTT,CAWSAPRPSKGQPQHF
TRBD2,many,TRBJ2-1,TRBV7-2,TGTGCCAGCAGCTCCGGACTAGCGGGATACAATGAGCAGTTCTTC,CASSSGLAGYNEQFF
.,few,TRBJ1-1,TRBV7-2,TGTGCCAGCAGGCGACAGCCTGGGAACACTGAAGCTTTCTTT,CASRRQPGNTEAFF
TRBD1,few,TRBJ1-2,TRBV10-1,TGCGCCAGCAGCCTGGACAGGGCATATGGCTACACCTTC,CASSLDRAYGYTF
.,.,TRBJ2-3,TRBV7-9,TGTGCCAGCAGCTTATTTGGACAGAGCACAGATACGCAGTATTTT,CASSLFGQSTDTQYF
TRBD1,many,TRBJ1-5,TRBV7-2,TGTGCCAGCAGCTTGACAGGGGAGGGTCAGCCCCAGCATTTT,CASSLTGEGQPQHF
TRBD2,many,TRBJ2-2,TRBV4-3,TGCGCCAGCAGCCAAGAGTGGTCCCGGGAGGGTGGGGAGCTGTTTTTT,CASSQEWSREGGELFF
TRBD1,many,TRBJ2-5,TRBV2,TGTGCCAGCAGTTACGGGGGGACAGGGGTAAAAGAGACCCAGTACTTC,CASSYGGTGVKETQYF
TRBD2,many,TRBJ2-1,TRBV20-1,TGCAGTGCTAGAGTGGGACTAGCGGGGGAAAACATCGATGAGCAGTTCTTC,CSARVGLAGENIDEQFF
.,many,TRBJ2-7,TRBV29-1,TGCAGCGTTGAAGAAGTGGACGAGCAGTACTTC,CSVEEVDEQYF
.,many,TRBJ2-2,TRBV21-1,TGTGCCAGCAGCAAGGCCCAGGGGGGTACCGGGGAGCTGTTTTTT,CASSKAQGGTGELFF
TRBD2,few,TRBJ2-3,TRBV7-8,TGTGCCAGCAGCTCACTAGCGGGAGTAGATACGCAGTATTTT,CASSSLAGVDTQYF
.,many,TRBJ2-5,TRBV4-3,TGCGCCAGCAGCCCCGGGGGGCGGAAAGAGACCCAGTACTTC,CASSPGGRKETQYF
TRBD1,many,TRBJ1-1,TRBV5-1,TGCGCCAGCAGCATTTCGACAGGGAGGACTGAAGCTTTCTTT,CASSISTGRTEAFF
.,.,TRBJ2-3,TRBV4-2,TGTGCCAGCAGCCCAGGGGACACCGCTACGCAGTATTTT,CASSPGDTATQYF
TRBD2,many,TRBJ2-1,TRBV20-1,TGCAGTGCTAAACGACCTGGGCTAGCGGGGGGGAATGAGCAGTTCTTC,CSAKRPGLAGGNEQFF
.,.,TRBJ1-1,TRBV20-1,TGCAGTGCTAGAGATCCGGGGCAGGGTGGGAACACTGAAGCTTTCTTT,CSARDPGQGGNTEAFF
.,many,TRBJ2-5,TRBV4-2,TGTGCCAGCAGCAAGAGTCAGGGCGAGCAAGAGACCCAGTACTTC,CASSKSQGEQETQYF
.,.,TRBJ2-5,TRBV20-1,TGCAGTGCTACAGGACACATCCAAGAGACCCAGTACTTC,CSATGHIQETQYF
.,many,TRBJ1-1,TRBV12-3/TRBV12-4,TGTGCCAGCAGTTTCCACGGCCAAACTGAAGCTTTCTTT,CASSFHGQTEAFF
TRBD2,many,TRBJ2-1,TRBV20-1,TGCAGTGCTCTTAGCTGGACTAGCGGGAGGGTCGATGAGCAGTTCTTC,CSALSWTSGRVDEQFF
TRBD2,.,TRBJ2-5,TRBV20-1,TGCAGTGCTAGTCCCCTAGCGGGCCTCCAAGAGACCCAGTACTTC,CSASPLAGLQETQYF
.,many,TRBJ1-2,TRBV20-1,TGCAGTGCTAGAGATGGGGGCGCATATGGCTACACCTTC,CSARDGGAYGYTF
.,many,TRBJ1-2,TRBV14,TGTGCCAGCAGCCGGACTGCTAACTATGGCTACACCTTC,CASSRTANYGYTF
.,many,TRBJ2-3,TRBV4-3,TGCGCCAGCAGCCAAGACACAGATACGCAGTATTTT,CASSQDTDTQYF
.,many,TRBJ1-1,TRBV5-1,TGCGCCAGCAGCCCCCGGGCGGGGGGCTGGACTGAAGCTTTCTTT,CASSPRAGGWTEAFF
.,.,TRBJ2-2,TRBV10-3,TGTGCCATCAGTGCGACGATCACCGGGGAGCTGTTTTTT,CAISATITGELFF